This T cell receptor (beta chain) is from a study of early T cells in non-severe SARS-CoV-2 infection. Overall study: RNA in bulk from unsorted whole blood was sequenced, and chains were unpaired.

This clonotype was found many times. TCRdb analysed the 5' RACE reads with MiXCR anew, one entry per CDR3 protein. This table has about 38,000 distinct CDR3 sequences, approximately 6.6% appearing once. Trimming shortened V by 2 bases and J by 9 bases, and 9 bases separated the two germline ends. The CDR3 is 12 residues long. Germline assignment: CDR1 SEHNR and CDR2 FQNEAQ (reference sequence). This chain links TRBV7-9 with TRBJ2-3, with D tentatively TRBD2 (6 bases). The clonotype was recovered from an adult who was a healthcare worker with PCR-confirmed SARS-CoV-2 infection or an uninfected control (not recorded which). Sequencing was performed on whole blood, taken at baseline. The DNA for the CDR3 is TGTGCCAGCAGCTTACAGGGAGGCACGCAGTATTTT. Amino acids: CASSLQGGTQYF.